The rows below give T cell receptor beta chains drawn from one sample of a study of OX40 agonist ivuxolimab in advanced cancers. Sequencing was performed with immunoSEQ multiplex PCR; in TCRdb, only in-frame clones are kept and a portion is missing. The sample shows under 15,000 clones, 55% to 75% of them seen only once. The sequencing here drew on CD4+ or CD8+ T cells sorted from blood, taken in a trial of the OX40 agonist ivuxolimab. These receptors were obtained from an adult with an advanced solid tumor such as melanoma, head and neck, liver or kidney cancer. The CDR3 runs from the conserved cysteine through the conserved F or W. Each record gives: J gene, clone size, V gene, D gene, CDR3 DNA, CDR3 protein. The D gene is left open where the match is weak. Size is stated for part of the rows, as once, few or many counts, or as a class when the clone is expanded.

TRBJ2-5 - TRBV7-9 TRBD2 TGTGCCAGCAGCCCCCTCCTCGGGACTAGCGGGAGACGAGAGACCCAGTACTTC CASSPLLGTSGRRETQYF
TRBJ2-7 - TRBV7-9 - TGTGCCAGCAGCTTAACCCAGGGATACACCTCCTACGAGCAGTACTTC CASSLTQGYTSYEQYF
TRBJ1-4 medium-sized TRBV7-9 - TGTGCCAGCAGCTTAGTGAGGGGAGGCGAAAAACTGTTTTTT CASSLVRGGEKLFF
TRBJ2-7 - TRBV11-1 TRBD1 TGTGCCAGCAGCTTAGCGACAGGGAGCTCCTACGAGCAGTACTTC CASSLATGSSYEQYF
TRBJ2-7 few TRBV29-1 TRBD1 TGCAGCGCAAAAAAGACAGGGAAAGAGCAGTACTTC CSAKKTGKEQYF
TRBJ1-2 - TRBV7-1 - TGTGCCAGCAGTGATGGCGGGGATGGCTACACCTTC CASSDGGDGYTF
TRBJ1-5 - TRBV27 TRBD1 TGTGCCAGCAGTTTAGGACAGGGGCATCAGCCCCAGCATTTT CASSLGQGHQPQHF
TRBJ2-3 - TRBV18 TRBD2 TGTGCCAGCTCATCTCCTAGCGGGAGGGCCCAAGATACGCAGTATTTT CASSSPSGRAQDTQYF
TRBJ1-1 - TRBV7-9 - TGTGCCAGCAGCTTAGTTCTCCCGAACACTGAAGCTTTCTTT CASSLVLPNTEAFF
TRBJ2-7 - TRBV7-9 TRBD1 TGTGCCAGCAGCCCGCCCAGGACAGGGGGCGACCCCTACGAGCAGTACTTC CASSPPRTGGDPYEQYF
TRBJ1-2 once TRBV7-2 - TGTGCCAGCAGCTCCACGACTACCGCAGGGGCGGGGGGCTACACCTTC CASSSTTTAGAGGYTF
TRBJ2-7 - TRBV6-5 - TGTGCCAGCAGTGAATATGGGCCACCCTACGAGCAGTACTTC CASSEYGPPYEQYF
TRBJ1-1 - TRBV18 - TGTGCCAGCTCACCACCCGCTCCCGGTCCGGACACTGAAGCTTTCTTT CASSPPAPGPDTEAFF
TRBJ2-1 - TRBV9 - TGTGCCAGCAGCGCCGACAGAGGCGATGAGCAGTTCTTC CASSADRGDEQFF
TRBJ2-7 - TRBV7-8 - TGTGCCAGCAGCTCCACGTTGGGGGGCCCAACCTACGAGCAGTACTTC CASSSTLGGPTYEQYF
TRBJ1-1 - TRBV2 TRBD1 TGTGCCAGCAGTGCCGACAGGGTGAACACTGAAGCTTTCTTT CASSADRVNTEAFF
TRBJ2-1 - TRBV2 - TGTGCCAGCAGTGAAGCCGAGATAGCGGTTAACAATGAGCAGTTCTTC CASSEAEIAVNNEQFF
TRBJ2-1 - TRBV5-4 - TGTGCCAGCACCTGGGGCGGAGGGGATTACAATGAGCAGTTCTTC CASTWGGGDYNEQFF
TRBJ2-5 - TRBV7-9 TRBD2 TGTGCCAGCAGCTTAGGGACTAGCGGATTCTTCTTTACGGACTTC CASSLGTSGFFFTDF
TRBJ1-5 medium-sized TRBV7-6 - TGTGCCAGCAGCTTAGGGGGGGGCGGTGCGCGTCAGCCCCAGCATTTT CASSLGGGGARQPQHF
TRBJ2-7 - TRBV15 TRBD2 TGTGCCACCAGCAGCATGGGGACTACCTCCTCCTACGAGCAGTACTTC CATSSMGTTSSYEQYF
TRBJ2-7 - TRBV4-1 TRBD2 TGCGCCAGCAGCCAAGTACTAAAACCGGGAGGGCCTTTTTTCTACGAGCAGTACTTC CASSQVLKPGGPFFYEQYF
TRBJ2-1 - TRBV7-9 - TGTGCCAGCAGCCCCAAGGTGGCGGGAAGGGACAATGAGCAGTTCTTC CASSPKVAGRDNEQFF
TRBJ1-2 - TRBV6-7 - TGTGCCAGCAGTGATGGCGGGGATGGCTACACCTTC CASSDGGDGYTF
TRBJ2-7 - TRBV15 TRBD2 TGTGCCACCAGCAGCCGACTAGCGGCAGACGAGCAGTACTTC CATSSRLAADEQYF
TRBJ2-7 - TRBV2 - TGTGCCAGCAGTGAGGAGCAGATTATCAATTCCTACGAGCAGTACTTC CASSEEQIINSYEQYF
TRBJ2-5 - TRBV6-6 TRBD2 TGTGCCAGCAGTTACGAAGTTGGCGGGAGGGAGACCCAGTACTTC CASSYEVGGRETQYF
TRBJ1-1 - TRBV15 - TGTGCCACCAGCAGAGATCACTGGTCCCCCGAAGCTTTCTTT CATSRDHWSPEAFF
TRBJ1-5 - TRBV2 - TGTGCCAGCAGTGAACGGGCAGGGTACAATCAGCCCCAGCATTTT CASSERAGYNQPQHF
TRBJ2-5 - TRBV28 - TGTGCCAGCAGCCGTCGACTGGGAGGCATACAAGAGACCCAGTACTTC CASSRRLGGIQETQYF
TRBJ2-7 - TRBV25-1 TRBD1 TGTGCCAGCAGTGGACAGGGAAGCGAGCAGTACTTC CASSGQGSEQYF
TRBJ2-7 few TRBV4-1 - TGCGCCAGCAGCCCCCGGGCCGCAACCTACGAGCAGTACTTC CASSPRAATYEQYF
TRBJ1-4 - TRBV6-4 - TGTGCCAGCAGCGCTAGCCGCCCCAGGCTGGTAAAACTGTTTTTT CASSASRPRLVKLFF
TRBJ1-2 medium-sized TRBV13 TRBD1 TGTGCCAGCAGACCCACTGGACAGGGGGACTATGGCTACACCTTC CASRPTGQGDYGYTF
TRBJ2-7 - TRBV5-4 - TGTGCCAGCAGCGTCGGCGGGGAGCAGTACTTC CASSVGGEQYF
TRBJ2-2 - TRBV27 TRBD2 TGTGCCAGCAGTACACTAGCGGGAGGAACCGGGGAGCTGTTTTTT CASSTLAGGTGELFF
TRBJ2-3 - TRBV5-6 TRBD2 TGTGCCAGCAGCTCGCCCCACAGCGGGAGTTTCGCAGATACGCAGTATTTT CASSSPHSGSFADTQYF
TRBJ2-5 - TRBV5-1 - TGCGCCAGCAGCCGCCTGATTTACGCAGACGGAGAGACCCAGTACTTC CASSRLIYADGETQYF
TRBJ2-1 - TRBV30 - TGTGCCTGGAGTGACCCCTATGAGCAGTTCTTC CAWSDPYEQFF
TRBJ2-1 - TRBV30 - TGTGCCTGGAGTGTAGAAGCCTCGGGCTTGGTTGAGCAGTTCTTC CAWSVEASGLVEQFF
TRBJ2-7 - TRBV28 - TGTGCCAGCAGTTTGCCTGCGCGTTACGAGCAGTACTTC CASSLPARYEQYF
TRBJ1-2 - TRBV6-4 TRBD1 TGTGCCAGCAGTGACGGGACAGGGGGCCCTAATGGCTACACCTTC CASSDGTGGPNGYTF
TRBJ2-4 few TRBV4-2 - TGTGCCAGCAGCCAAGTTTCCGGGTGGCACCTTCGCTTC CASSQVSGWHLRF
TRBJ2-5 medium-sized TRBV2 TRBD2 TGTGCCAGCACACCCCCGGGACTAGCCCCCGGGACCCAGTACTTC CASTPPGLAPGTQYF
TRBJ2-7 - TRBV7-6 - TGTGCCAGCAGCTTAGGTTCCCTAGCGCCCGAGCAGTACTTC CASSLGSLAPEQYF
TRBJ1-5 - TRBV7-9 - TGTGCCAGCAGCTTACCAGGGGGCAATCAGCCCCAGCATTTT CASSLPGGNQPQHF
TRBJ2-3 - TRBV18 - TGTGCCAGCTCACCAACAACAGATACGCAGTATTTT CASSPTTDTQYF
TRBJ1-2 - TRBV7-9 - TGTGCCAGCAGCCCCTGGGGGGCGGAGGGCTACACCTTC CASSPWGAEGYTF
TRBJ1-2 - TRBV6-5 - TGTGCCAGCAGTGTGGGGGACCACTATGGCTACACCTTC CASSVGDHYGYTF
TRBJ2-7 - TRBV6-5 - TGTGCCAGCAGCCGAGACCCGGGTTACTCCTACGAGCAGTACTTC CASSRDPGYSYEQYF
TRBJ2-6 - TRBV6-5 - TGTGCCAGCACTAGGGACTCTGGGGCCAACGTCCTGACTTTC CASTRDSGANVLTF
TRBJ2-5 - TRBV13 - TGTGCCAGCAGCCTCGGGGGCGGGGAGAAAGAGACCCAGTACTTC CASSLGGGEKETQYF
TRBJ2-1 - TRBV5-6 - TGTGCCAGCAGCTTGGAAGGGATCATCCGTAATGAGCAGTTCTTC CASSLEGIIRNEQFF
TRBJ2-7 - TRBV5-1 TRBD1 TGCGCCAGCAGCTGGGGGACAGGGCGTTTGGACGACGAGCAGTACTTC CASSWGTGRLDDEQYF